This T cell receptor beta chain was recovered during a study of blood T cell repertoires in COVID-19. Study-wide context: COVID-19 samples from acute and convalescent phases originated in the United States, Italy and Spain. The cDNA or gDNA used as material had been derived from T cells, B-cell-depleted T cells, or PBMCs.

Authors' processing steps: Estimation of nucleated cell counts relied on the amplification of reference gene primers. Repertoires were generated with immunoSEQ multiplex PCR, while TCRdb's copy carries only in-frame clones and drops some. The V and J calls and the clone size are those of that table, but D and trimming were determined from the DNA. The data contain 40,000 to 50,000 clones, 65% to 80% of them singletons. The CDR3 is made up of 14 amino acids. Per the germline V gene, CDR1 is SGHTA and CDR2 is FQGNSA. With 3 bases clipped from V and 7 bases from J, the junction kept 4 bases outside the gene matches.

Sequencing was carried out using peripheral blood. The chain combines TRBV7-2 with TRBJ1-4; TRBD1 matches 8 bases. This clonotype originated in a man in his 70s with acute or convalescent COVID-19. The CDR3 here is CASSLQGASEKLFF. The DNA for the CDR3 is TGTGCCAGCAGCTTGCAGGGGGCTAGTGAAAAACTGTTTTTT.